This T cell receptor (beta chain) was recorded in a study of T cells after yellow fever vaccination. This clonotype came up many times. Germline CDR1 SGHTA, CDR2 FQGNSA. This CDR3 has 14 residues. Trimming removed 5 bases at V and 0 bases at J, with 9 bases between. Via MiXCR, TCRdb re-called the 5' RACE reads, giving one row per CDR3 protein. The table lists under 250,000 distinct CDR3 sequences, roughly 7.2% of them singletons, with over 0.65% in the top ten. V and J are TRBV7-2 and TRBJ2-3, with D tentatively TRBD2 (5 bases). This clonotype originated in a man aged 30-40 years who received the YFV17D yellow fever vaccine. Sequenced here: CD4+ T cells sorted from PBMCs, sampled 15 days after the yellow fever booster vaccination. The CDR3 reads CASSGRPSTDTQYF. CDR3 DNA sequence: TGTGCCAGCAGCGGGAGACCTAGCACAGATACGCAGTATTTT.